The entry that follows covers one T cell receptor beta chain sequence. Its specificity is unknown. Clones were read by immunoSEQ multiplex PCR, and TCRdb kept only the in-frame ones, dropping some. The sample lists more than 95,000 clones; more than 80% were seen once. No infections or other immune events were documented during collection. The sample belongs to a study of identifying expanded T cells in peripheral blood. CDR3 length: 11 residues. CDR1 SEHNR and CDR2 FQNEAQ come from the germline V gene (reference sequence). Germline trimming cut 5 bases from V and 10 bases from J; bases unmatched to any gene: 4. Study results and caveats: Approximately 1.1 clones differed between technical replicates, versus roughly 16 and 20 over time. Variance in clone template counts between roughly two-week samples significantly increased with total template count across all healthy donors.

The chain links TRBV7-9 to TRBJ1-1, with 7 bases lining up with TRBD1. The receptor's source is a person aged 18 to 75 in good health. Input material: blood. In nucleotides, the CDR3 is TGTGCCAGCAGCCTGACAGGGTTAGCTTTCTTT. Translation: CASSLTGLAFF. Combining the CDR3 with reference TRBV7-9 and TRBJ1-1 gives the whole variable domain DTGVSQNPRHKITKRGQNVTFRCDPISEHNRLYWYRQTLGQGPEFLTYFQNEAQLEKSRLLSDRFSAERPKGSFSTLEIQRTEQGDSAMYLCASSLTGLAFFGQGTRLTVV.